The source of this T cell receptor (beta chain) is a study of shared clonotypes between healthy human individuals. Study-level points and caveats: Unshared clonotypes carried lower generation probabilities than those common to all four donors. Relative to memory subsets, naive subsets generally showed larger estimated richness.

Germline CDR1 MNHNY, CDR2 SVGAGI (reference sequence). There are 14 residues in the CDR3. V was cut by 0 bases and J by 3 bases, with 6 bases left in between. Only CD45RO-negative cells positively selected for CCR7 counted as naive CD8 cells, so terminally differentiated effector memory CD45RA+ cells were excluded. The donors, all of them Caucasian adults, lived in Nashville, Tennessee. This table comes from immunoSEQ multiplex PCR, and its TCRdb copy is limited to in-frame clones, with some not included. The sample yields about 2 million clones, approximately 94% seen once. For this clone: Its antigen remains unknown.

The receptor's source is a man between 18 and 29 years old in good health. The specimen was naive CD8+ T cells sorted from blood. The chain couples TRBV6-6 to TRBJ2-1; unclear D gene. As DNA, the CDR3 is TGTGCCAGCAGTTACTCGGATAACTACAATGAGCAGTTCTTC. Encoded protein: CASSYSDNYNEQFF.